A selection of T cell receptor beta chains follows, all from one sample in a study of T cells in Graves' hyperthyroidism and ophthalmopathy. TCRdb ran MiXCR on the multiplex PCR reads and lists one entry per CDR3 protein. The table has more than 500,000 distinct CDR3 sequences, about 15% seen once. Sequenced material: blood. The source is a woman aged 25-40 years with Graves' ophthalmopathy. Both conserved end residues are part of each CDR3. Each record gives: J gene, clone size, D gene, V gene, CDR3 DNA, CDR3 protein. The D gene is left open where the match is weak. Rows give clone size only sometimes, using once, few, many, or a class for an expanded clone.

>TRBJ2-2|.|.|TRBV18
TGTGCCAGCTCATCCACGGGAGCTGGGACCGGGGAGCTGTTTTTT
CASSSTGAGTGELFF
>TRBJ2-7|many|.|TRBV7-6
TGTGCCAGCAGTAATCCTGGCTCCTACGAGCAGTACTTC
CASSNPGSYEQYF
>TRBJ1-3|.|.|TRBV19
TGCGCCAGTAGCCGCCCCATTCCACCTGGAAACACCATATATTTT
CASSRPIPPGNTIYF
>TRBJ1-5|many|TRBD1|TRBV18
TGTGCCAGCTCACCACCTGGGACAGGAAATCAGCCCCAGCATTTT
CASSPPGTGNQPQHF
>TRBJ2-7|many|.|TRBV7-9
TGTGCCAGCAGCTTCCCTCAGGGGAGTTCATCCTACGAGCAGTACTTC
CASSFPQGSSSYEQYF
>TRBJ2-1|few|.|TRBV6-2/TRBV6-3
TGTGCCAGCAGTTGGTTTTCCTCGAGCTCCTACAATGAGCAGTTCTTC
CASSWFSSSSYNEQFF
>TRBJ2-7|many|.|TRBV3-2
TGTGCCAGCAGCCAACCCCTCGGGCAGGTACATCCCTACGAGCAGTACTTC
CASSQPLGQVHPYEQYF
>TRBJ2-6|few|TRBD2|TRBV3-1
TGTGCCAGCAGCCAAGGGGGGGGATACGCCAACGTCCTGACTTTC
CASSQGGGYANVLTF
>TRBJ2-1|few|.|TRBV29-1
TGCAGCGAGGTGACGGGGAGCTCCTACAATGAGCAGTTCTTC
CSEVTGSSYNEQFF
>TRBJ2-7|.|.|TRBV4-3
TGCGCCAGCAGCCAAGATCCAGGGGCTTCCTACGAGCAGTACTTC
CASSQDPGASYEQYF
>TRBJ2-1|.|.|TRBV7-9
TGTGCCAGCACCCTCGAGTCAGGCTATAAAATGCAGTTCTTC
CASTLESGYKMQFF
>TRBJ2-3|many|TRBD1|TRBV7-9
TGTGCCAGCAGCCCGGGACAGGGGATACCAGATACGCAGTATTTT
CASSPGQGIPDTQYF
>TRBJ2-5|many|TRBD1|TRBV28
TGTGCCAGCAGTTACCCGGGACAGGGTATTCAGACCCAGTACTTC
CASSYPGQGIQTQYF
>TRBJ1-5|few|.|TRBV12-3/TRBV12-4
TGTGCCAGCAGTTTAGCGCAGGCAGGGTATCAGCCCCAGCATTTT
CASSLAQAGYQPQHF
>TRBJ2-7|many|.|TRBV11-2
TGTGCCAGCAGCTTGGCAAGGGCTGGGTACGAGCAGTACTTC
CASSLARAGYEQYF
>TRBJ2-7|many|TRBD2|TRBV28
TGTGCCAGCAGTTTAAGAGCGGGAGTCCTTAGCGGCGAGCAGTACTTC
CASSLRAGVLSGEQYF
>TRBJ2-1|.|.|TRBV19
TGTGCCAGTAGTCTTATTGGGGGAAATGAGCAGTTCTTC
CASSLIGGNEQFF
>TRBJ1-1|many|TRBD1|TRBV5-8
TGTGCCAGCAGCGATGACAGGGCGGAAGCTTTCTTT
CASSDDRAEAFF
>TRBJ1-2|few|.|TRBV6-1
TGTGCCAGCAGTGAAGATAGACGGAAAGGATATGGCTACACCTTC
CASSEDRRKGYGYTF
>TRBJ2-2|.|TRBD2|TRBV12-3/TRBV12-4
TGTGCCAGCAGTTTAATGGCGGGAGGAATCGGGGAGCTGTTTTTT
CASSLMAGGIGELFF
>TRBJ2-7|many|TRBD1|TRBV7-2
TGTGCCAGCCGCGACTCCGGGACAGGGGATTCCGAGCAGTACTTC
CASRDSGTGDSEQYF
>TRBJ2-5|few|.|TRBV29-1
TGCAGCGTTAGTGGGTACCAAGAGACCCAGTACTTC
CSVSGYQETQYF
>TRBJ2-7|many|TRBD2|TRBV20-1
TGCAGTGCTCTTCGCTTAGCGGGAGTGGGAAACTACGAGCAGTACTTC
CSALRLAGVGNYEQYF
>TRBJ2-7|many|TRBD2|TRBV12-3/TRBV12-4
TGTGCCAGCAGTTTAGGCGGGAGGGCGATGGGCGAGCAGTACTTC
CASSLGGRAMGEQYF
>TRBJ2-7|few|.|TRBV20-1
TGCAGTGCTCCTCCCCGGGAGCTCCCCTACGAGCAGTACTTC
CSAPPRELPYEQYF
>TRBJ1-2|many|TRBD1|TRBV12-3/TRBV12-4
TGTGCCAGCAGTCCTAGCGGAGGGACAGGGGCGAGAGGCTACACCTTC
CASSPSGGTGARGYTF
>TRBJ2-1|few|TRBD2|TRBV6-4
TGTGCCAGCAGTGACTCCCCAGCGGGAGGTGGTCACAATGAGCAGTTCTTC
CASSDSPAGGGHNEQFF
>TRBJ2-7|many|.|TRBV28
TGTGCCAGCAGTTTTCGTGCGGACAGTGTCACCTACGAGCAGTACTTC
CASSFRADSVTYEQYF
>TRBJ2-7|.|.|TRBV29-1
TGCAGCGTAAACCGGGGCAGTAGGCAGTACTTC
CSVNRGSRQYF
>TRBJ2-3|many|.|TRBV11-2
TGTGCCAGCAGCTTAGATCGGCCCCCCCTCACAGATACGCAGTATTTT
CASSLDRPPLTDTQYF
>TRBJ1-1|.|TRBD1|TRBV5-1
TGCGCCAGCAGCTTGGAAGTGGGACAGGGGAAGGGAGCCACTGAAGCTTTCTTT
CASSLEVGQGKGATEAFF
>TRBJ2-1|.|TRBD1|TRBV5-4
TGTGCCAGCAGCTTTGGGGCCGGGACAGGGTACAATGAGCAGTTCTTC
CASSFGAGTGYNEQFF
>TRBJ2-4|.|.|TRBV20-1
TGCAGCGGAGACAGGTTTGGCATTCAGTACTTC
CSGDRFGIQYF
>TRBJ2-7|few|.|TRBV7-8
TGTGCCAGCAGACCCCGGACGGAACGATACGAGCAGTACTTC
CASRPRTERYEQYF
>TRBJ2-5|many|.|TRBV30
TGTGCCTGGAGGGAAGAGACCCAGTACTTC
CAWREETQYF
>TRBJ2-3|.|TRBD2|TRBV2
TGTGCCAGCAGTGAAGGGACTAGCGGGGAGGATACGCAGTATTTT
CASSEGTSGEDTQYF
>TRBJ1-1|.|TRBD1|TRBV5-1
TGCGCCAGCAGCGTAGACAGGGGGGGCGGAAGAGAAGCTTTCTTT
CASSVDRGGGREAFF
>TRBJ2-3|.|TRBD2|TRBV7-6
TGTGCCAGCAGCTTGGGTAGCGCGGCGGGAGGTCTAGATACGCAGTATTTT
CASSLGSAAGGLDTQYF
>TRBJ2-5|many|.|TRBV11-3
TGTGCCAGCAGCCAAGGGTGGCGGGGGCGGCAAGAGACCCAGTACTTC
CASSQGWRGRQETQYF
>TRBJ2-7|many|.|TRBV5-5
TGTGCCAGCAGCTTTGTGGAACTCTACGAGCAGTACTTC
CASSFVELYEQYF
>TRBJ2-3|.|.|TRBV6-1
TGTGCCAGCACGCAGGACCCAGGAGATACGCAGTATTTT
CASTQDPGDTQYF
>TRBJ1-5|many|TRBD1|TRBV12-3/TRBV12-4
TGTGCCAGCAGCCCCACAGGGGAGGGGCAGCCCCAGCATTTT
CASSPTGEGQPQHF
>TRBJ1-1|.|TRBD1|TRBV7-3
TGTGCCAGCAGCGTTCACTTGGGACAGGAAGCTTTCTTT
CASSVHLGQEAFF
>TRBJ1-1|few|.|TRBV19
TGTGCCACCCTTAAAGACAGAAACACTGAAGCTTTCTTT
CATLKDRNTEAFF
>TRBJ1-4|few|TRBD1|TRBV7-2
TGTGCCAGCAGCTTATATGGGACAGGAGGCGAAAAACTGTTTTTT
CASSLYGTGGEKLFF
>TRBJ2-3|.|.|TRBV12-3/TRBV12-4
TGTGCCAGCAGTTCAGGAGGGGTCACAGATACGCAGTATTTT
CASSSGGVTDTQYF
>TRBJ2-1|.|.|TRBV20-1
TGCAGTGCTAGGGATAGACCGGAGCAGTTCTTC
CSARDRPEQFF
>TRBJ2-4|many|.|TRBV3-1
TGTGCCAGCAGCCAAGATATACAGGGAAACATTCAGTACTTC
CASSQDIQGNIQYF
>TRBJ2-7|.|.|TRBV3-1
TGTGCCAGCAGCCAAGAAGCGGGCTCCTACGAGCAGTACTTC
CASSQEAGSYEQYF
>TRBJ2-6|many|.|TRBV5-1
TGCGCCAGCACTGTATCGCCGGTCTCTCGCGGGGCCAACGTCCTGACTTTC
CASTVSPVSRGANVLTF
>TRBJ1-6|few|TRBD1|TRBV5-1
TGCGCCAGCAGCTCGGGACAGGGGAATTCACCCCTCCACTTT
CASSSGQGNSPLHF